The 29 T cell receptor beta chains reported below all come from one sample, sequenced in a study of T cell changes during pregnancy in multiple sclerosis. Sequencing was performed with immunoSEQ multiplex PCR; in TCRdb, only in-frame clones are kept and a portion is missing. Of more than 40,000 clones listed, about 91% are singletons. The sample was CD8+ T cells from peripheral blood mononuclear cells, taken after pregnancy. These receptors all come from a female donor with multiple sclerosis, enrolled in a pregnancy study.

The rearrangement links TRBV27 to TRBJ1-1; D is uncertain. The CDR3 runs to 13 residues. Germline V gene sequence: CDR1 MNHEY, CDR2 SMNVEV (reference sequence). Trimming cost V 9 bases and J 1 base, with 12 bases left between them. The CDR3 DNA sequence: TGTGCCAGTTGGCAGGCCGGGAACACTGAAGCTTTCTTT. This gives the protein CASWQAGNTEAFF.

The sample holds a few counts of this clone. The chain carries TRBV6-1 and TRBJ2-2; 10 nucleotides line up with TRBD2. This CDR3 region has 14 residues. Germline CDR1 is MNHNS and CDR2 is SASEGT. CDR3 residues: CVSRLAGEGGELFF. CDR3 bases: TGTGTTAGTAGGCTAGCGGGAGAAGGCGGGGAGCTGTTTTTT.

CDR3 coding DNA: TGTGCCAGCAGCGACTTTGGCCGGGTTGGCGGGGAGCTGTTTTTT. Protein sequence: CASSDFGRVGGELFF. The chain carries TRBV9 and TRBJ2-2; D is uncertain. In germline, CDR1 is SGDLS, CDR2 YYNGEE. Between the trimmed V and J ends, which lost 3 bases and 7 bases, there was a span of 16 bases. The CDR3 has 15 residues. The full variable domain, rest sourced from reference TRBV9 and TRBJ2-2, is DSGVTQTPKHLITATGQRVTLRCSPRSGDLSVYWYQQSLDQGLQFLIQYYNGEERAKGNILERFSAQQFPDLHSELNLSSLELGDSALYFCASSDFGRVGGELFFGEGSRLTVL.

The chain employs TRBV5-5 and TRBJ2-7; 7 bases line up with TRBD1. This CDR3 contains 16 residues. V shed 3 bases and J 0 bases; nucleotides not matched to a gene: 9. Germline CDR1 SGHKS, CDR2 YYEKEE (reference sequence). As DNA, the CDR3 is TGTGCCAGCAGCTCGGGCATCAACAGGGGCTCCTACGAGCAGTACTTC. It is translated as CASSSGINRGSYEQYF.

The chain employs TRBV6-6 and TRBJ2-1, with 11 bases identical to TRBD2. Germline assignment: CDR1 MNHNY and CDR2 SVGAGI (reference sequence). CDR3 size: 14 residues. V lost 8 bases to trimming and J lost 5 bases; unmatched junction nucleotides: 5. The CDR3 loop is CASSLAGDDNEQFF. The CDR3 bases are TGTGCCAGCTCACTAGCGGGAGATGACAATGAGCAGTTCTTC.

The V call is TRBV5-1, the J call TRBJ2-5, with D perhaps matching TRBD1 (5 bases). The CDR3 is made up of 14 amino acids. CDR1 and CDR2 (germline): SGHRS, YFSETQ. V shed 0 bases and J shed 1 base, with 7 bases lying between them. The CDR3 DNA follows: TGCGCCAGCAGCTTGGGACAGCTCCAAGAGACCCAGTACTTC. Its protein product is CASSLGQLQETQYF.

This sequence joins TRBV5-1 and TRBJ2-1; D is unclear. There are 12 residues in the CDR3. Germline V CDR1 and CDR2: SGHRS, YFSETQ. V was trimmed by 0 bases and J by 7 bases, leaving 5 bases between them. The CDR3 DNA follows: TGCGCCAGCAGCTTGGGCGAAAATGAGCAGTTCTTC. Protein sequence: CASSLGENEQFF. Complete variable domain (other parts from reference TRBV5-1 and TRBJ2-1): KAGVTQTPRYLIKTRGQQVTLSCSPISGHRSVSWYQQTPGQGLQFLFEYFSETQRNKGNFPGRFSGRQFSNSRSEMNVSTLELGDSALYLCASSLGENEQFFGPGTRLTVL.

The chain uses TRBV27 and TRBJ2-5; 16 nucleotides line up with TRBD2. Looked up from germline, CDR1 is MNHEY and CDR2 is SMNVEV (reference sequence). The CDR3 loop spans 20 amino acids. V dropped 2 bases and J dropped 4; count of bases not matched to a gene: 13. The DNA of the CDR3 is TGTGCCAGCAGTTTAAGACCCGGGACTAGCGGGGGGGCCGGCGGAGAGACCCAGTACTTC. Its protein product is CASSLRPGTSGGAGGETQYF.

The CDR3 sequence: CASSLSSGGLSTDTQYF. DNA for the CDR3: TGTGCCAGCAGCTTATCTAGCGGGGGCCTTAGCACAGATACGCAGTATTTT. The chain couples TRBV7-2 to TRBJ2-3, with 10 bases lining up with TRBD2. V was clipped by 2 bases and J by 0 bases; unmatched bases: 5. CDR1 and CDR2 (germline): SGHTA, FQGNSA. The CDR3 runs 17 residues.

The chain combines TRBV4-3 with TRBJ2-7; D not resolved. The CDR3 has 15 residues. V lost 0 bases and J 2 bases, leaving 11 bases between the germline ends. Per germline, CDR1 LGHNA and CDR2 YSLEER. CDR3 in amino acids: CASSQERYPTYEQYF. The CDR3 DNA sequence: TGCGCCAGCAGCCAAGAACGGTACCCAACCTACGAGCAGTACTTC.

V gene TRBV6-1 combines with J gene TRBJ2-3, with 7 bases matching TRBD1. Trimming cost V 3 bases and J 4 bases; bases outside gene matches: 4. The germline gives CDR1 MNHNS, CDR2 SASEGT. This CDR3 is built from 14 residues. The CDR3: CASSDPDRADTQYF. DNA of the CDR3: TGTGCCAGCAGTGACCCAGACAGGGCAGATACGCAGTATTTT.

Only one count was recorded for this clone. Other nucleotide sequences in the sample specify the same CDR3. J is TRBJ2-1 and V is TRBV7-9; D is uncertain. This CDR3 contains 11 residues. V lost 2 bases to trimming and J lost 7 bases, with 3 bases between them. The V gene's germline CDR1 is SEHNR and CDR2 FQNEAQ (reference sequence). The CDR3 reads CASSLSNEQFF. The CDR3 DNA sequence: TGTGCCAGCAGCTTATCGAATGAGCAGTTCTTC.

This clone appeared a few times. This sequence joins TRBV14 and TRBJ1-1; D remains ambiguous. The CDR3 is 13 amino acids. Germline CDR1 and CDR2: SGHDN and FVKESK. The V end was cut by 6 bases, the J end by 4 bases, with 12 bases between. CDR3 sequence: CASSSFRGTEAFF. CDR3 in DNA: TGTGCCAGCAGTTCCTTTCGGGGCACTGAAGCTTTCTTT.

The chain carries TRBV7-8 and TRBJ1-5, with a weak D call TRBD1 (5 bases). Per germline, CDR1 SGHVS and CDR2 FQNEAQ. CDR3 length: 20 residues. V lost 3 bases to trimming and J lost 0 bases, with 24 bases between them. Here the CDR3 DNA reads TGTGCCAGCAGCTTCCGACTAGAACACCAGGGACCGTATAGCAATCAGCCCCAGCATTTT. This codes for CASSFRLEHQGPYSNQPQHF.

The chain combines TRBV27 with TRBJ2-1; possibly TRBD1 for D (5 bases). Looked up from germline, CDR1 is MNHEY and CDR2 is SMNVEV (reference sequence). The CDR3 is 16 amino acids. Trimming pared 7 bases from V and 2 bases from J, leaving 18 bases between. The CDR3 region is CASTPETSTAYNEQFF. Written as DNA, the CDR3 is TGTGCCAGCACCCCCGAAACCTCGACAGCCTACAATGAGCAGTTCTTC.

This chain uses TRBV11-2 with TRBJ1-2; D is uncertain. The CDR3 sequence is 14 residues long. The V gene's germline CDR1 is SGHAT and CDR2 FQNNGV. V was trimmed by 3 bases and J by 0 bases, leaving 8 bases between them. This chain's CDR3 is CASSLLSANYGYTF. The CDR3 DNA follows: TGTGCCAGCAGCTTGCTCAGTGCTAACTATGGCTACACCTTC.

The rearrangement uses TRBV7-6 and TRBJ1-6; TRBD1 might be the D (6 bases). The CDR3 consists of 17 residues. Germline loops: CDR1 SGHVS, CDR2 FNYEAQ. Trimming removed 2 bases from V and 9 bases from J, with 20 bases in between. In nucleotides, the CDR3 is TGTGCCAGCAGCTTAAGGACAGCGGGGGTTGTAGGTTCACCCCTCCACTTT. It translates to CASSLRTAGVVGSPLHF.

The chain recombines TRBV7-9 with TRBJ2-4; tentative D call: TRBD2 (5 bases). In germline, CDR1 is SEHNR, CDR2 FQNEAQ (reference sequence). This CDR3 contains 16 residues. V was pared by 1 base and J by 9 bases, with 19 bases between. The CDR3 DNA reads TGTGCCAGCAGCTTAGGTGGTAACGGCGGGCCCAGCATTCAGTACTTC. Translated, it gives CASSLGGNGGPSIQYF.

This chain links TRBV7-9 with TRBJ2-5; 7 nucleotides align to TRBD2. CDR1 is SEHNR and CDR2 is FQNEAQ in the germline V gene (reference sequence). The CDR3 has 15 amino acids. With 5 bases clipped from V and 3 bases from J, the junction kept 9 bases outside the gene matches. The CDR3 loop is CASSPGWSGKETQYF. The CDR3 DNA reads TGTGCCAGCAGCCCGGGCTGGAGCGGGAAAGAGACCCAGTACTTC.

This clone was picked up one time. This rearrangement joins TRBV27 to TRBJ1-2, with D hard to call. CDR1 is MNHEY and CDR2 is SMNVEV in the germline V gene (reference sequence). Between the trimmed V and J ends, which lost 0 bases and 4 bases, there was a span of 12 bases. This CDR3 spans 15 amino acids. This chain's CDR3 is CASSLSAGSIYGYTF. For the CDR3, the DNA is TGTGCCAGCAGTTTATCGGCAGGCTCCATCTATGGCTACACCTTC.

CDR3 bases: TGTGCCAGCAGCGATACAGGAAACACCATATATTTT. It specifies CASSDTGNTIYF. The rearrangement uses TRBV7-6 and TRBJ1-3; D remains unclear. The CDR3 runs 12 residues. Trimming removed 5 bases from V and 4 bases from J, with 6 bases in between. The germline gives CDR1 SGHVS, CDR2 FNYEAQ. The full variable domain, rest sourced from reference TRBV7-6 and TRBJ1-3, is GAGVSQSPRYKVTKRGQDVALRCDPISGHVSLYWYRQALGQGPEFLTYFNYEAQQDKSGLPNDRFSAERPEGSISTLTIQRTEQRDSAMYRCASSDTGNTIYFGEGSWLTVV.

The genes are TRBV2 and TRBJ1-5; no clear D gene. V was clipped by 10 bases and J by 6 bases, with 16 bases between them. CDR3 size: 13 residues. The V gene's germline CDR1 is SNHLY and CDR2 FYNNEI. CDR3 region: CATNDGGSQPQHF. In DNA, the CDR3 is TGTGCCACCAACGATGGCGGGAGTCAGCCCCAGCATTTT.

V usage is TRBV7-9 and J usage is TRBJ2-7, with D perhaps matching TRBD1 (5 bases). The CDR3 is 14 residues long. The ends were cut back, 1 base at V and 0 bases at J, with 7 bases in the middle. Germline CDR1 SEHNR, CDR2 FQNEAQ (reference sequence). CDR3 loop: CASSLGRGSYEQYF. The DNA of the CDR3 is TGTGCCAGCAGCTTAGGAAGGGGCTCCTACGAGCAGTACTTC.

The genes are TRBV29-1 and TRBJ2-1; TRBD2 matches 16 bases. From germline, CDR1 is SQVTM and CDR2 ANQGSEA. V was pared by 6 bases and J by 2 bases, with 7 bases of the junction left unmatched. This CDR3 contains 17 residues. The CDR3 protein is CSVDGTSGGAAYNEQFF. CDR3 DNA: TGCAGCGTCGACGGGACTAGCGGGGGGGCGGCCTACAATGAGCAGTTCTTC.

This clone was counted ten times or more. The chain joins TRBV19 to TRBJ2-1, with 9 bases aligning to TRBD1. Germline CDR1 LNHDA, CDR2 SQIVND (reference sequence). The CDR3 sequence is 14 residues long. V gave up 6 bases and J gave up 8 bases; unmatched junction bases: 8. The CDR3 coding sequence is TGTGCCAGTAGGACCGGGACAGGGTTCCATGAGCAGTTCTTC. It translates to CASRTGTGFHEQFF.

The chain is built from TRBV2 and TRBJ1-5, with TRBD1 matching 7 bases. Germline V gives CDR1 SNHLY, CDR2 FYNNEI. V lost 6 bases and J lost 3; bases outside the gene matches: 2. This CDR3 region has 13 residues. CDR3 protein: CASRDRVNQPQHF. CDR3 bases: TGTGCCAGCAGAGACAGGGTCAATCAGCCCCAGCATTTT. Using reference TRBV2 and TRBJ1-5 for the parts outside the CDR3, the full variable domain is EPEVTQTPSHQVTQMGQEVILRCVPISNHLYFYWYRQILGQKVEFLVSFYNNEISEKSEIFDDQFSVERPDGSNFTLKIRSTKLEDSAMYFCASRDRVNQPQHFGDGTRLSIL.

The V and J genes are TRBV7-2 and TRBJ2-2, with D hard to call. V was shortened by 3 bases and J by 3 bases, with 11 bases between the two germline ends. Germline CDR1 SGHTA, CDR2 FQGNSA. This CDR3 region has 15 residues. CDR3 residues: CASSFRGRHTGELFF. The CDR3 DNA reads as TGTGCCAGCAGCTTCAGAGGCAGACACACCGGGGAGCTGTTTTTT.

This clone turned up a few times. The chain couples TRBV9 to TRBJ1-1, with D possibly TRBD1 on 6 matching bases. The germline gives CDR1 SGDLS, CDR2 YYNGEE. The CDR3 has 15 residues. The V end lost 4 bases, the J end lost 1 base, and 14 bases lay between the germline ends. The CDR3 here is CASSTGQLTNTEAFF. Written as DNA, the CDR3 is TGTGCCAGCAGCACCGGACAGCTAACGAACACTGAAGCTTTCTTT.

The chain couples TRBV2 to TRBJ2-2, with D perhaps matching TRBD1 (6 bases). Trimming took 8 bases from V and 4 from J, leaving 17 bases between them. There are 15 residues in the CDR3. Germline V gene data show CDR1 as SNHLY and CDR2 as FYNNEI. The CDR3 sequence: CASGGGRGGTGELFF. CDR3 DNA sequence: TGTGCCAGCGGAGGAGGTAGAGGGGGCACCGGGGAGCTGTTTTTT. Full variable domain (rest looked up from reference TRBV2 and TRBJ2-2): EPEVTQTPSHQVTQMGQEVILRCVPISNHLYFYWYRQILGQKVEFLVSFYNNEISEKSEIFDDQFSVERPDGSNFTLKIRSTKLEDSAMYFCASGGGRGGTGELFFGEGSRLTVL.